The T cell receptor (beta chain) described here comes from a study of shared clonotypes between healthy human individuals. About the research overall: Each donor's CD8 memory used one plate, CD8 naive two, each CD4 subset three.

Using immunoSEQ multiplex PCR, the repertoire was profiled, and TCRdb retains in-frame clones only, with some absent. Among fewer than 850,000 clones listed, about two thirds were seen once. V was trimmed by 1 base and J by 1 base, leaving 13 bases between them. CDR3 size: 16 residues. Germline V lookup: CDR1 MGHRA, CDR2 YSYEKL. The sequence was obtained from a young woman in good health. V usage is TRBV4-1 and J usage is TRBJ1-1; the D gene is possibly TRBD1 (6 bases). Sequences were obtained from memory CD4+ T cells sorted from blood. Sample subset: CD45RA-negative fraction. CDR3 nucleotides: TGCGCCAGCAGCCAAGTTCAGCGACAGGAGAACACTGAAGCTTTCTTT. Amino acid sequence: CASSQVQRQENTEAFF.